This is a list of T cell receptor beta chains from one sample in a study of regulatory T cells in long-lasting Graves disease. TCRdb independently ran MiXCR on the multiplex PCR reads; one entry per CDR3 protein. The sample has some 490,000 distinct CDR3 sequences, 12% seen once. The sample was also linked to a second study, of T cells in Graves' hyperthyroidism and ophthalmopathy.

The starting material was peripheral blood mononuclear cells (PBMCs), obtained at new diagnosis, from a patient treated with antithyroid drugs. The receptors shown here come from a woman in her 30s with Graves disease. Each CDR3 is given with its conserved first and last residue. Each record gives: V gene, J gene, D gene, clone size, CDR3 DNA, CDR3 protein. A D gene is named only where the DNA matches it firmly. Clone size is given for some rows only: seen once, a few or many times, or a class if the clone is expanded.

v_call: TRBV27; j_call: TRBJ2-7; d_call: TRBD1; clone_size: many; cdr3_nt: TGTGCCAGCAGTTCAAATACAGGGGGCCTCACCTACGAGCAGTACTTC; cdr3_aa: CASSSNTGGLTYEQYF
v_call: TRBV9; j_call: TRBJ1-1; d_call: NA; clone_size: NA; cdr3_nt: TGTGCCAGCAGCGTAGCCAGGAACACTGAAGCTTTCTTT; cdr3_aa: CASSVARNTEAFF
v_call: TRBV11-3; j_call: TRBJ1-5; d_call: NA; clone_size: many; cdr3_nt: TGTGCCAGCAGCTTGAGTGACCACCAGCCCCAGCATTTT; cdr3_aa: CASSLSDHQPQHF
v_call: TRBV20-1; j_call: TRBJ1-4; d_call: TRBD1; clone_size: few; cdr3_nt: TGCAGTGCTAGAGGTATAGGGACAGAACTTTCAACTAATGAAAAACTGTTTTTT; cdr3_aa: CSARGIGTELSTNEKLFF
v_call: TRBV2; j_call: TRBJ2-5; d_call: NA; clone_size: many; cdr3_nt: TGTGCCAGCAGTGGGGCCGATCGGGAGACCCAGTACTTC; cdr3_aa: CASSGADRETQYF
v_call: TRBV30; j_call: TRBJ2-1; d_call: NA; clone_size: many; cdr3_nt: TGTGCCTGGAGGGCGGGACCCTCCTACAATGAGCAGTTCTTC; cdr3_aa: CAWRAGPSYNEQFF
v_call: TRBV2; j_call: TRBJ1-2; d_call: NA; clone_size: many; cdr3_nt: TGTGCCAGCAGACTATTGCCCTCGGGGGGCTACACCTTC; cdr3_aa: CASRLLPSGGYTF
v_call: TRBV12-3/TRBV12-4; j_call: TRBJ1-4; d_call: TRBD1; clone_size: NA; cdr3_nt: TGTGCCAGCAGCCCGGGACAGGGGGCGGGAAAACTGTTTTTT; cdr3_aa: CASSPGQGAGKLFF
v_call: TRBV6-1; j_call: TRBJ2-7; d_call: TRBD1; clone_size: few; cdr3_nt: TGTGCCAGCAGGACCAGGGACAGCTCCTACGAGCAGTACTTC; cdr3_aa: CASRTRDSSYEQYF
v_call: TRBV20-1; j_call: TRBJ1-1; d_call: TRBD1; clone_size: many; cdr3_nt: TGCAGTGCTAGGGGAGCAGGGGGCCAGACTGAAGCTTTCTTT; cdr3_aa: CSARGAGGQTEAFF
v_call: TRBV4-1; j_call: TRBJ2-3; d_call: NA; clone_size: NA; cdr3_nt: TGCGCCAGCAGCCAAATAGGGGTCCCAGATACGCAGTATTTT; cdr3_aa: CASSQIGVPDTQYF
v_call: TRBV14; j_call: TRBJ1-1; d_call: TRBD1; clone_size: many; cdr3_nt: TGTGCCAGCAGCCAAGCCGGGACAGGGGATAGCCTGAAAGCTTTCTTT; cdr3_aa: CASSQAGTGDSLKAFF
v_call: TRBV20-1; j_call: TRBJ2-7; d_call: TRBD2; clone_size: NA; cdr3_nt: TGCAGTGCTAGAGTCGGGTCCCGGAGCGGGAGAGAGCAGTACTTC; cdr3_aa: CSARVGSRSGREQYF
v_call: TRBV7-2; j_call: TRBJ1-3; d_call: NA; clone_size: NA; cdr3_nt: TGTGCCAGCAGCTTAGAGGGACGATACTCTGGAAACACCATATATTTT; cdr3_aa: CASSLEGRYSGNTIYF
v_call: TRBV13; j_call: TRBJ1-2; d_call: NA; clone_size: many; cdr3_nt: TGTGCCAGCAGCTTAACCGCGCGGGGCGCTGGCTATGGCTACACCTTC; cdr3_aa: CASSLTARGAGYGYTF
v_call: TRBV6-1; j_call: TRBJ1-1; d_call: TRBD1; clone_size: NA; cdr3_nt: TGTGCCAGCAATCGGGACCCAGGGGGCACTGAAGCTTTCTTT; cdr3_aa: CASNRDPGGTEAFF
v_call: TRBV12-3/TRBV12-4; j_call: TRBJ1-3; d_call: NA; clone_size: many; cdr3_nt: TGTGCCAGCAGTTTCGGAGGGGCAGGAAACACCATATATTTT; cdr3_aa: CASSFGGAGNTIYF
v_call: TRBV5-1; j_call: TRBJ2-3; d_call: NA; clone_size: many; cdr3_nt: TGCGCCAGCAGCATCCTATTGGGGGGCACAGATACGCAGTATTTT; cdr3_aa: CASSILLGGTDTQYF
v_call: TRBV28; j_call: TRBJ1-6; d_call: NA; clone_size: few; cdr3_nt: TGTGCCAGCAGCCCGCTACATTCACCCCCCCACTTT; cdr3_aa: CASSPLHSPPHF
v_call: TRBV25-1; j_call: TRBJ2-1; d_call: NA; clone_size: many; cdr3_nt: TGTGCCAGCAGTGCGGCCCTAGCGTACGCCTACAATGAGCAGTTCTTC; cdr3_aa: CASSAALAYAYNEQFF
v_call: TRBV2; j_call: TRBJ2-5; d_call: NA; clone_size: many; cdr3_nt: TGTGCCAGCAGATGGACACTACAAGAGACCCAGTACTTC; cdr3_aa: CASRWTLQETQYF
v_call: TRBV11-2; j_call: TRBJ2-2; d_call: NA; clone_size: many; cdr3_nt: TGTGCCAGCAGCTTAGACCAGGTGACCGGGGAGCTGTTTTTT; cdr3_aa: CASSLDQVTGELFF
v_call: TRBV29-1; j_call: TRBJ2-5; d_call: NA; clone_size: NA; cdr3_nt: TGCAGCGTTGATTTGGACTCTGAGGCCCGACAAGAGACCCAGTACTTC; cdr3_aa: CSVDLDSEARQETQYF
v_call: TRBV29-1; j_call: TRBJ1-2; d_call: NA; clone_size: NA; cdr3_nt: TGCAGCGTCCGTGAGACAGGCGCATATGGCTACACCTTC; cdr3_aa: CSVRETGAYGYTF
v_call: TRBV28; j_call: TRBJ1-2; d_call: NA; clone_size: many; cdr3_nt: TGTGCCAGCAGTTTATCCCCGGCAGGGAGCGGCTACACCTTC; cdr3_aa: CASSLSPAGSGYTF
v_call: TRBV30; j_call: TRBJ2-7; d_call: NA; clone_size: many; cdr3_nt: TGTGCCTCCCTCACCTACGAGCAGTACTTC; cdr3_aa: CASLTYEQYF
v_call: TRBV28; j_call: TRBJ1-5; d_call: TRBD1; clone_size: few; cdr3_nt: TGTGCCAGCAACCGACAGGGGATGAGCAATCAGCCCCAGCATTTT; cdr3_aa: CASNRQGMSNQPQHF
v_call: TRBV10-2; j_call: TRBJ1-4; d_call: NA; clone_size: many; cdr3_nt: TGCGCCAGCAGTGAGCCAGAGATGGGACGTCGTAATGAAAAACTGTTTTTT; cdr3_aa: CASSEPEMGRRNEKLFF
v_call: TRBV12-3/TRBV12-4; j_call: TRBJ1-5; d_call: NA; clone_size: many; cdr3_nt: TGTGCCAGCAGTTTGAGGTCGGGGCAGCCCCAGCATTTT; cdr3_aa: CASSLRSGQPQHF
v_call: TRBV7-8; j_call: TRBJ1-1; d_call: NA; clone_size: NA; cdr3_nt: TGTGCCAGCAGCTTAAAGGCACTTCATTTGAACACTGAAGCTTTCTTT; cdr3_aa: CASSLKALHLNTEAFF
v_call: TRBV30; j_call: TRBJ2-7; d_call: TRBD1; clone_size: few; cdr3_nt: TGTGCACGGACAGGGAGAAGGGAGTACGAGCAGTACTTC; cdr3_aa: CARTGRREYEQYF
v_call: TRBV18; j_call: TRBJ2-2; d_call: NA; clone_size: many; cdr3_nt: TGTGCCAGCTCACCACTGAAAAACACCGGGGAGCTGTTTTTT; cdr3_aa: CASSPLKNTGELFF
v_call: TRBV30; j_call: TRBJ1-2; d_call: NA; clone_size: NA; cdr3_nt: TGTGCCTGGAGTGCTGTTGAGGGGAACTATGGCTACACCTTC; cdr3_aa: CAWSAVEGNYGYTF
v_call: TRBV27; j_call: TRBJ2-7; d_call: TRBD1; clone_size: few; cdr3_nt: TGTGCCAGCAGTTTACTCGGACAGGGCGAGCAGTACTTC; cdr3_aa: CASSLLGQGEQYF
v_call: TRBV2; j_call: TRBJ2-5; d_call: NA; clone_size: many; cdr3_nt: TGTGCCAGCAGTGAAACAGGAAGTACCCAAGAGACCCAGTACTTC; cdr3_aa: CASSETGSTQETQYF
v_call: TRBV15; j_call: TRBJ2-1; d_call: TRBD2; clone_size: few; cdr3_nt: TGTGCCACCAGTCAGACTAGCGGACCTTACAATGAGCAGTTCTTC; cdr3_aa: CATSQTSGPYNEQFF
v_call: TRBV10-3; j_call: TRBJ2-3; d_call: TRBD2; clone_size: NA; cdr3_nt: TGTGCCATCAGTGAGGGACTCACTAGCGGGAGAACAGATACGCAGTATTTT; cdr3_aa: CAISEGLTSGRTDTQYF
v_call: TRBV2; j_call: TRBJ2-7; d_call: TRBD1; clone_size: many; cdr3_nt: TGTGCCAGCAGTGAATCGGCCCACGACAGGGACGAGCAGTACTTC; cdr3_aa: CASSESAHDRDEQYF
v_call: TRBV12-3/TRBV12-4; j_call: TRBJ2-1; d_call: TRBD2; clone_size: many; cdr3_nt: TGTGCCAGCAGTTTTTCTAGCGGGAGGCCCAATGAGCAGTTCTTC; cdr3_aa: CASSFSSGRPNEQFF
v_call: TRBV24-1; j_call: TRBJ1-1; d_call: TRBD1; clone_size: many; cdr3_nt: TGTGCCACCAGTGAAGGACAGGGTGACACTGAAGCTTTCTTT; cdr3_aa: CATSEGQGDTEAFF
v_call: TRBV5-4; j_call: TRBJ2-7; d_call: TRBD2; clone_size: NA; cdr3_nt: TGTGCCAGCAGCTTGATGGCGGGGGAGTACGAGCAGTACTTC; cdr3_aa: CASSLMAGEYEQYF